Sequencing of this T cell receptor beta chain was carried out in a study of blood T cells in healthy people across ages. Study-wide results and caveats: Diversity estimates from one million T cells were considered underestimates.

This clonotype was seen only a few times. Antigen: not known. CDR1 is SEHNR, CDR2 FQNEAQ, per germline (reference sequence). The CDR3 contains 13 residues. V gave up 5 bases and J gave up 4 bases, with 12 bases separating them. Then a second PCR, running roughly 7 to 11 cycles, was carried out with a sample-barcoded 5' primer and a J-beta primer mix. Each cDNA molecule received a tag from a template-switch adaptor that had 12 random nucleotides. All samples gave at least 3 million CDR3-containing paired-end reads. TCRdb fed the 5' RACE reads into MiXCR, producing one record per CDR3 protein. The profile shows 1.2 million to 1.5 million distinct CDR3 sequences, 35% to 45% of them singletons.

The gene calls are TRBV7-9 and TRBJ2-7, with D perhaps TRBD1 (5 bases). Sequencing input: blood. This TCR was recovered from a woman aged 18-29 years in good health. The CDR3 DNA sequence: TGTGCCAGCAGCCCGCTCAGGGCATACGAGCAGTACTTC. The encoded protein is CASSPLRAYEQYF. Full variable domain (outside the CDR3, taken from reference TRBV7-9 and TRBJ2-7): DTGVSQNPRHKITKRGQNVTFRCDPISEHNRLYWYRQTLGQGPEFLTYFQNEAQLEKSRLLSDRFSAERPKGSFSTLEIQRTEQGDSAMYLCASSPLRAYEQYFGPGTRLTVT.